Below are 10 T cell receptor beta chains sequenced from a single sample in a study of blood T cell repertoires in COVID-19. Here immunoSEQ multiplex PCR was the method, and the copy in TCRdb shows in-frame clones only, minus some. Of tens of thousands of clones listed, approximately 90% are singletons. The specimen sequenced was peripheral blood. These receptors were taken from a man over 45 with acute or convalescent COVID-19.

This clone was observed a handful of times. The chain has TRBV5-6 and TRBJ2-5; TRBD1 matches 12 bases. Per the germline V gene, CDR1 is SGHDT and CDR2 is YYEEEE. Germline trimming cut 0 bases from V and 8 bases from J; bases unmatched to any gene: 11. The CDR3 sequence is 17 residues long. In DNA form, the CDR3 reads TGTGCCAGCAGCTTGGGGTGGGCGACCGGGACAGGGGGCACCCAGTACTTC. It specifies CASSLGWATGTGGTQYF.

The chain combines TRBV6-5 with TRBJ1-1, with 12 bases fitting TRBD1. The CDR3 is 14 residues long. V lost 6 bases, J lost 2 bases, and 1 base stayed unmatched. CDR1 MNHEY and CDR2 SVGAGI come from the germline V gene. CDR3 coding DNA: TGTGCCAGCAGGGGGACAGGGGGCAACACTGAAGCTTTCTTT. Its translation: CASRGTGGNTEAFF.

CDR3 nucleotides: TGTGCCAGCAGCCAGCCCAGCGGTGCGAACACTGAAGCTTTCTTT. Translation gives CASSQPSGANTEAFF. The chain uses TRBV3-1 (or the pseudogene TRBV3-2) and TRBJ1-1; D remains unclear. Per germline, CDR1 LGHDT and CDR2 YNNKEL (reference sequence). Trimming cost V 3 bases and J 1 base, with 12 bases left between them. The CDR3 totals 15 residues.

The chain employs TRBV7-3 and TRBJ2-2; D remains unclear. With 1 base removed from V and 5 bases from J, the gap between germline ends came to 5 bases. Germline V gene sequence: CDR1 SGHTA, CDR2 FQGTGA. The CDR3 runs to 13 residues. CDR3 loop: CASSLIRTGELFF. The DNA of the CDR3 is TGTGCCAGCAGCTTAATTAGAACCGGGGAGCTGTTTTTT.

This rearrangement joins TRBV6-6 to TRBJ1-6; no clear D. Germline V gives CDR1 MNHNY, CDR2 SVGAGI (reference sequence). V lost 0 bases, J lost 5 bases, and 5 bases lay in between. The CDR3 has 14 residues. The CDR3 is CASSYSEDNSPLHF. The CDR3 bases are TGTGCCAGCAGTTACTCGGAGGATAATTCACCCCTCCACTTT.

The count of this clone is one. The rearrangement uses TRBV19 and TRBJ1-1; D gene unclear. Trimming shortened V by 6 bases and J by 3 bases, and 11 bases separated the two germline ends. The germline gives CDR1 LNHDA, CDR2 SQIVND (reference sequence). The CDR3 loop spans 13 amino acids. The CDR3 is CASSTPRDTEAFF. CDR3 nucleotide sequence: TGTGCCAGTAGCACACCGAGGGACACTGAAGCTTTCTTT.

This chain joins TRBV12-3 or TRBV12-4 and TRBJ2-2, with a possible D match to TRBD2 (5 bases). This CDR3 contains 13 residues. With 6 bases removed from V and 6 bases from J, the gap between germline ends came to 11 bases. CDR3 sequence (DNA): TGTGCCAGCAGCCGGACTCCCGCCGGGGAGCTGTTTTTT. Translated: CASSRTPAGELFF.

The chain employs TRBV24-1 and TRBJ2-3; D might be TRBD1 (6 bases). V lost 8 bases and J 5 bases, leaving 13 bases between the germline ends. Germline assignment: CDR1 KGHDR and CDR2 SFDVKD. CDR3 length: 13 amino acids. CDR3 sequence: CATIRTVRDTQYF. CDR3 nucleotides: TGTGCCACCATTCGGACAGTTAGAGATACGCAGTATTTT.

V and J are TRBV7-2 and TRBJ2-6; TRBD2 matches 10 bases. CDR3 length equals 16 residues. Germline values: CDR1 SGHTA, CDR2 FQGNSA. Trimming cost V 4 bases and J 0 bases; bases outside gene matches: 0. The CDR3 here is CASSSSGGSGANVLTF. As DNA, the CDR3 is TGTGCCAGCAGCTCTAGCGGGGGCTCTGGGGCCAACGTCCTGACTTTC.

The rearrangement joins TRBV3-1 (or the pseudogene TRBV3-2) to TRBJ1-2; 8 nucleotides agree with TRBD1. From germline, CDR1 is LGHDT and CDR2 YNNKEL (reference sequence). The CDR3 spans 14 residues. V lost 4 bases to trimming and J lost 6 bases; unmatched junction nucleotides: 7. CDR3 coding DNA: TGTGCCAGCAGCCCCGGACAGGGACCCCATGGCTACACCTTC. Translating gives CASSPGQGPHGYTF.